This TCR beta chain was sequenced during a study of shared clonotypes between healthy human individuals. Looking at the study overall: Each donor had three CD4 naive, three CD4 memory, two CD8 naive and one CD8 memory plate.

This CDR3 region has 12 residues. Deletions cut 0 bases from V and 8 bases from J, with 7 bases between. From germline, CDR1 is LGHNA and CDR2 YNFKEQ. Note on this clone: Its target is unknown.

The assay used deep level. Genomic DNA (from each subset) was split evenly across several immunoSEQ plates. Assay used: immunoSEQ multiplex PCR; TCRdb lists only in-frame clones, some missing. The data hold more than 850,000 clones, with more than 75% observed a single time. General study results and limits: With several donors compared, 4.5% to 6.5% of naive CD4 clonotypes were shared.

The sequencing input was memory CD4+ T cells from PBMCs. Regarding subset: CD45RA-negative fraction. The TCR sequence derives from a man in his late teens or twenties in good health. Some clones in this sample may be carry-over from other donors' samples. The chain joins TRBV4-2 to TRBJ1-2, with D uncertain. CDR3 bases: TGTGCCAGCAGCCAAGAATTAATAGGCTACACCTTC. It specifies CASSQELIGYTF.